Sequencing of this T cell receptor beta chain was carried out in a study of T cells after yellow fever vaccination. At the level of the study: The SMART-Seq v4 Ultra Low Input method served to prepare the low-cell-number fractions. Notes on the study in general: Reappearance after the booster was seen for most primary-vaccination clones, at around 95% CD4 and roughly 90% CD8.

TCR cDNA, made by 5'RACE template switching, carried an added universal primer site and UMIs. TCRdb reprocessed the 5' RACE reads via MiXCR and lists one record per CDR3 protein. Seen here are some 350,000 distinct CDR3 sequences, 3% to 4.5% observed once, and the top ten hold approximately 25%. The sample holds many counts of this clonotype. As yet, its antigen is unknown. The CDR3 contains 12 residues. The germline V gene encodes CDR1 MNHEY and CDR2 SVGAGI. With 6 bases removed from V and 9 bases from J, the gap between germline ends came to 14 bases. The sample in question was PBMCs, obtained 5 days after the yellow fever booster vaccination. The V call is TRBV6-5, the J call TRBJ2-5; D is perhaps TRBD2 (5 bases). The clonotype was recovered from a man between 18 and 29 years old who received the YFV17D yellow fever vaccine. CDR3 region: CASSPGEGAQYF. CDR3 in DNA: TGTGCCAGCAGCCCCGGAGAGGGAGCCCAGTACTTC.